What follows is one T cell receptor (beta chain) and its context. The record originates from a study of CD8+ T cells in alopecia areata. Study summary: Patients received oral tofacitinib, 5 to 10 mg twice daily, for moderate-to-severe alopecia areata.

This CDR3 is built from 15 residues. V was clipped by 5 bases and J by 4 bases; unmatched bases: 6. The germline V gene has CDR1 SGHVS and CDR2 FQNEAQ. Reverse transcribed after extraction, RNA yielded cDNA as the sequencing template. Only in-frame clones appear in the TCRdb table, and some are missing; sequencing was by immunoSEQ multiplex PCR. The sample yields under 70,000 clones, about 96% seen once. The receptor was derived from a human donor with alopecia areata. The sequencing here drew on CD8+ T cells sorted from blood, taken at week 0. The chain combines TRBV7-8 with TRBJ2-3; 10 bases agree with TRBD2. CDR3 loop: CASSTSSGGADTQYF. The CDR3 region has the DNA TGTGCCAGCAGCACCTCTAGCGGGGGCGCAGATACGCAGTATTTT.